This TCR beta chain appears in the sequencing data of a study of control samples from healthy donors and cancer patients. This clone occurred once. Clones were sequenced by immunoSEQ multiplex PCR, and TCRdb holds only the in-frame ones, with some missing. The sample has 74,000 or so clones, about 89% seen once. Germline assignment: CDR1 GTSNPN and CDR2 SVGIG (reference sequence). The CDR3 is 13 amino acids. Trimming removed 2 bases from V and 2 bases from J, with 9 bases in between. Sequenced input: blood. The TCR comes from a man between 50 and 59 years old in good health. The V gene is TRBV30, the J gene TRBJ1-2, with D perhaps TRBD1 (5 bases). This CDR3 is CAWSRGSNYGYTF. The CDR3 region has the DNA TGTGCCTGGAGTAGGGGCAGCAACTATGGCTACACCTTC.